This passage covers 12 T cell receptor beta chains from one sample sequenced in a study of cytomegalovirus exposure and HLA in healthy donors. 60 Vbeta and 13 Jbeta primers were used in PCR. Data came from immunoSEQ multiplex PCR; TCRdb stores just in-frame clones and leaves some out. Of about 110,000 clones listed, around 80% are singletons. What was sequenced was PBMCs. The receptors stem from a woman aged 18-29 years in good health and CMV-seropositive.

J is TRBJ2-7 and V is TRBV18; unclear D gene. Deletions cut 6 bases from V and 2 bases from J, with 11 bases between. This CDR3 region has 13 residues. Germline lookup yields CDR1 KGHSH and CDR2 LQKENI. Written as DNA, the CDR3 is TGTGCCAGCTCGAACCACTTGACCTACGAGCAGTACTTC. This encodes CASSNHLTYEQYF.

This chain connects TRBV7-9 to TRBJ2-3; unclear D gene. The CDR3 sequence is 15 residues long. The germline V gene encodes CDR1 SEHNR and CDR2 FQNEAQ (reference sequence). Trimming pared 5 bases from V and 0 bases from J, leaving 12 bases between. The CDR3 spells CASSPRLVSTDTQYF. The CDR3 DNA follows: TGTGCCAGCAGCCCCCGACTCGTAAGCACAGATACGCAGTATTTT.

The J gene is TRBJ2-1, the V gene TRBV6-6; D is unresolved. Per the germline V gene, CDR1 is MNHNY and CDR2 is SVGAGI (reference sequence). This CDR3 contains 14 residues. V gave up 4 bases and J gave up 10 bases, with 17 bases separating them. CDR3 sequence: CASSLLVASLEQFF. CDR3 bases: TGTGCCAGCAGTTTACTCGTAGCATCCTTAGAGCAGTTCTTC.

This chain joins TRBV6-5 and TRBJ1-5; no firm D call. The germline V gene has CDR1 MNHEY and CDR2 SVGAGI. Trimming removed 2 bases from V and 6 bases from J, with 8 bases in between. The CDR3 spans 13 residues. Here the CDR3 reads CASSYGPLQPQHF. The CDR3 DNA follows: TGTGCCAGCAGTTACGGCCCTCTTCAGCCCCAGCATTTT.

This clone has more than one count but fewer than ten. CDR3 amino acids: CASSQELREGTGELFF. In DNA form, the CDR3 reads TGCGCCAGCAGCCAAGAGTTAAGGGAGGGCACCGGGGAGCTGTTTTTT. J is TRBJ2-2 and V is TRBV4-1; 7 bases match TRBD2. Germline V CDR1 and CDR2: MGHRA, YSYEKL. V lost 0 bases and J lost 4; bases outside the gene matches: 5. The CDR3 is made up of 16 amino acids.

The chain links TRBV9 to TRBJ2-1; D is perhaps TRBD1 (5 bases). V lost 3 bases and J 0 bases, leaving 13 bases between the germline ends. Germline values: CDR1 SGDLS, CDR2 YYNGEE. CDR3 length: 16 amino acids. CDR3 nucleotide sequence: TGTGCCAGCAGCGGAACTCAGGGTAGCTCCTACAATGAGCAGTTCTTC. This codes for CASSGTQGSSYNEQFF.

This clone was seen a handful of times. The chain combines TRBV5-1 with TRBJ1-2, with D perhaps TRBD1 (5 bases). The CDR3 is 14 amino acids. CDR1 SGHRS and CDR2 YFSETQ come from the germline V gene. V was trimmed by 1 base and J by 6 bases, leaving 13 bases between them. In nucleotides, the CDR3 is TGCGCCAGCAGCTTGTCTAGACAGCGGGATGGCTACACCTTC. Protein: CASSLSRQRDGYTF.

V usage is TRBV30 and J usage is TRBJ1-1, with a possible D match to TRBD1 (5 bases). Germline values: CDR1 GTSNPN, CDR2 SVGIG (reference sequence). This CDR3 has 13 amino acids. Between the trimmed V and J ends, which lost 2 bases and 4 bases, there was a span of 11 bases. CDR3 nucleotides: TGTGCCTGGAGTAAGGGGCAGGGCACTGAAGCTTTCTTT. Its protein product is CAWSKGQGTEAFF.

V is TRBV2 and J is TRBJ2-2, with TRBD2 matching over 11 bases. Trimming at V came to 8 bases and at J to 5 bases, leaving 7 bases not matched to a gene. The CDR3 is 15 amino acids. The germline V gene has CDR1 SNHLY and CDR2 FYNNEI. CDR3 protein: CASSGTSGLTGELFF. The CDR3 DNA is TGTGCCAGCTCTGGGACTAGCGGCCTGACCGGGGAGCTGTTTTTT.

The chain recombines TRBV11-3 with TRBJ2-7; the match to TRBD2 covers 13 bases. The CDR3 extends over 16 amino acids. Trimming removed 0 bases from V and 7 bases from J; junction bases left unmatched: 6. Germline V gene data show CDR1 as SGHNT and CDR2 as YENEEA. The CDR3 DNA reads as TGTGCCAGCAGCTTAGATGGACTAGCGGGAGTGTGGGAGCAGTACTTC. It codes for CASSLDGLAGVWEQYF.

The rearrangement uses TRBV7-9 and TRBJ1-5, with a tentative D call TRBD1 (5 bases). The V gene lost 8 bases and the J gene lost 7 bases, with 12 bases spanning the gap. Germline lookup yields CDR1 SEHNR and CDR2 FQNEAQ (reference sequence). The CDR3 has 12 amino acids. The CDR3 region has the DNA TGTGCCAGCGGGGGAGGGGAACAGCCCCAGCATTTT. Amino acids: CASGGGEQPQHF.

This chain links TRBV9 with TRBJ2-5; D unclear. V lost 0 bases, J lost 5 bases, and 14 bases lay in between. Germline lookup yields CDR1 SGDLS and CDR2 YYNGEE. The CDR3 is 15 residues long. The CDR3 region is CASSVDSSPGETQYF. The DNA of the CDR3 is TGTGCCAGCAGCGTAGATAGCAGCCCTGGTGAGACCCAGTACTTC. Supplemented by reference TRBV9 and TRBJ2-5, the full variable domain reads DSGVTQTPKHLITATGQRVTLRCSPRSGDLSVYWYQQSLDQGLQFLIQYYNGEERAKGNILERFSAQQFPDLHSELNLSSLELGDSALYFCASSVDSSPGETQYFGPGTRLLVL.